This TCR beta chain was sequenced during a study of graft-versus-host responses after intestinal transplantation. Study details: Recipients had transplants, and these were multivisceral, liver-intestinal, or isolated intestinal. For around 3 years after anti-thymocyte globulin induction, all recipients took tacrolimus and steroids. Study results and limitations: Among recipient marrow samples, GvH clones were found; some appeared first in ileum or blood. Graft-donor T cell macrochimerism in patients accompanied high graft-versus-host to host-versus-graft clonal ratios in allografts.

About this clone itself: Its cognate antigen is unknown.

Intraepithelial and lamina propria lymphocytes were isolated from graft specimens. Here immunoSEQ multiplex PCR was the method, and the copy in TCRdb shows in-frame clones only, minus some. This sample has approximately 5,000 clones, with 85% to 90% found just once. V lost 3 bases, J lost 9 bases, and 11 bases lay in between. CDR1 and CDR2 from the germline V gene are DFQATT and SNEGSKA (reference sequence). This CDR3 is 11 amino acids long. The sample consisted of ileum tissue, taken 156 days after intestinal transplant. The rearrangement links TRBV20-1 to TRBJ2-5; tentative D call: TRBD2 (6 bases). The TCR comes from a human patient who received an intestinal transplant, so some T cells may come from the graft donor. CDR3 sequence: CSARISGAQYF. CDR3 DNA: TGCAGTGCTAGGATATCGGGGGCCCAGTACTTC.